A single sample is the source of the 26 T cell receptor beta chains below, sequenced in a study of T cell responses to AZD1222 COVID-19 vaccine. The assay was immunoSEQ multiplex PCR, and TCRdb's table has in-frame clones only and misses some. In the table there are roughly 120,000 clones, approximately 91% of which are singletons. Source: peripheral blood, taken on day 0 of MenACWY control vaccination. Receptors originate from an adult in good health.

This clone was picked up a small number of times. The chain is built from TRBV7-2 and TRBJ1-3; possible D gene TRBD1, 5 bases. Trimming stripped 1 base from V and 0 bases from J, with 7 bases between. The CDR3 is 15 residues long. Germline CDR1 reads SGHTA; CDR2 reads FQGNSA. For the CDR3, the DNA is TGTGCCAGCAGCTTAGTGACAGCCTCTGGAAACACCATATATTTT. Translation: CASSLVTASGNTIYF. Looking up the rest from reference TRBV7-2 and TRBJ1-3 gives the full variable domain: GAGVSQSPSNKVTEKGKDVELRCDPISGHTALYWYRQSLGQGLEFLIYFQGNSAPDKSGLPSDRFSAERTGGSVSTLTIQRTQQEDSAVYLCASSLVTASGNTIYFGEGSWLTVV.

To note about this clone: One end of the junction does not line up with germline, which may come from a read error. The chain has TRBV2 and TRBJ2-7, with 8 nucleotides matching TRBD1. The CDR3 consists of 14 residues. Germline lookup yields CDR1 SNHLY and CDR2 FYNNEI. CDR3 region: CASSEEYTGGEQYF. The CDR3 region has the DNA TGTGCCAGCAGCGAAGAATATACAGGGGGCGAGCAGTACTTC.

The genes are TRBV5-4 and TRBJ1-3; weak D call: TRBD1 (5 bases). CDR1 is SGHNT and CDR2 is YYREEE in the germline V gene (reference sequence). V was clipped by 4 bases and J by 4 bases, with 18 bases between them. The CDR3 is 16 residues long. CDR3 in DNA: TGTGCCAGCAGCCCCGGGGGACCTAGGGAAGGAAACACCATATATTTT. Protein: CASSPGGPREGNTIYF.

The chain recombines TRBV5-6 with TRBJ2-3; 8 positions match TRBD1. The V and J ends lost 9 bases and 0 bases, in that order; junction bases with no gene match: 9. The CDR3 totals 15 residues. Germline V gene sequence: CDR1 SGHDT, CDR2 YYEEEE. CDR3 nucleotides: TGTGCCACCAGGTGGGGGACAGGTAGCACAGATACGCAGTATTTT. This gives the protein CATRWGTGSTDTQYF.

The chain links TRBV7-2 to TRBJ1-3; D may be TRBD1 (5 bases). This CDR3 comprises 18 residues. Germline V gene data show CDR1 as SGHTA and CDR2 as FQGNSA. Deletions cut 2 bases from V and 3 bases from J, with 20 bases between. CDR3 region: CASSLTGAAGGGGNTIYF. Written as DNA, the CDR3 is TGTGCCAGCAGCTTAACCGGGGCAGCTGGAGGTGGTGGAAACACCATATATTTT.

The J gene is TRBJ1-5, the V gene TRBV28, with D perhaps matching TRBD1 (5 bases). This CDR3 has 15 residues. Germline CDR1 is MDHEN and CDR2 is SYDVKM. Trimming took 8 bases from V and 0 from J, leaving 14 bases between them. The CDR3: CASGYYRNSNQPQHF. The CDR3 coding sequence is TGTGCCAGCGGATATTACAGGAATAGCAATCAGCCCCAGCATTTT.

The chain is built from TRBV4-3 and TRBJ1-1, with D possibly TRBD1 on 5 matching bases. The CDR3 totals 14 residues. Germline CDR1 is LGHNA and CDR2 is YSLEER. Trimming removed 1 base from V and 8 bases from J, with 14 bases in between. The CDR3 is CASSQGLLEGEAFF. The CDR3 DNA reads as TGCGCCAGCAGCCAAGGTCTCCTCGAGGGGGAAGCTTTCTTT.

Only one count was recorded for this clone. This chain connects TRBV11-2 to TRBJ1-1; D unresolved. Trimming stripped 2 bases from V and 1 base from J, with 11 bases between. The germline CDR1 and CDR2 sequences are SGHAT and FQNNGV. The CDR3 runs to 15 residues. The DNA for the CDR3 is TGTGCCAGCAGCTTACAACTGGGTAGGAACACTGAAGCTTTCTTT. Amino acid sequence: CASSLQLGRNTEAFF.

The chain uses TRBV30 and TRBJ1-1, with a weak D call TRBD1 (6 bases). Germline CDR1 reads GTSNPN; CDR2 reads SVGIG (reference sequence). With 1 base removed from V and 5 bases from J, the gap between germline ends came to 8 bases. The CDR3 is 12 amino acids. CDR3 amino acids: CAWSDTGTEAFF. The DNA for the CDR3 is TGTGCCTGGAGTGATACAGGGACTGAAGCTTTCTTT. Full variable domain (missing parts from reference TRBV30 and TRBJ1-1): SQTIHQWPATLVQPVGSPLSLECTVEGTSNPNLYWYRQAAGRGLQLLFYSVGIGQISSEVPQNLSASRPQDRQFILSSKKLLLSDSGFYLCAWSDTGTEAFFGQGTRLTVV.

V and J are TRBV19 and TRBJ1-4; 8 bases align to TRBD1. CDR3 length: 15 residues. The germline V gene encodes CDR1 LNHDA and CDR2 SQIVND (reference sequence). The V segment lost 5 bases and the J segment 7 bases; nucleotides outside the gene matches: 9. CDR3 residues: CASSPWTGRIEKLFF. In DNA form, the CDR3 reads TGTGCCAGTAGTCCCTGGACAGGGCGGATTGAAAAACTGTTTTTT. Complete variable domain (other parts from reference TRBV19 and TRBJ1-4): DGGITQSPKYLFRKEGQNVTLSCEQNLNHDAMYWYRQDPGQGLRLIYYSQIVNDFQKGDIAEGYSVSREKKESFPLTVTSAQKNPTAFYLCASSPWTGRIEKLFFGSGTQLSVL.

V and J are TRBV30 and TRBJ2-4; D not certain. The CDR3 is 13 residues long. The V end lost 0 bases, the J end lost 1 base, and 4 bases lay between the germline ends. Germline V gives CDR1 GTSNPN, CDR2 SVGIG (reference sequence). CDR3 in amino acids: CAWSVNAKNIQYF. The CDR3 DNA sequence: TGTGCCTGGAGTGTAAATGCCAAAAACATTCAGTACTTC.

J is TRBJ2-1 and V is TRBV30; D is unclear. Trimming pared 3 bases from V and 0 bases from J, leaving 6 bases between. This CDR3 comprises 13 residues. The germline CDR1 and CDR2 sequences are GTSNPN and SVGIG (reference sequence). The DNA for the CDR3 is TGTGCCTGGAGCGGTAGCTCCTACAATGAGCAGTTCTTC. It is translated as CAWSGSSYNEQFF.

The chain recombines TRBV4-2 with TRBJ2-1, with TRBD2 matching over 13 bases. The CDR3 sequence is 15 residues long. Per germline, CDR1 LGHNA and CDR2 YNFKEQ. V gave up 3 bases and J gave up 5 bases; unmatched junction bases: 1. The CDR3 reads CASSQGTSGDNEQFF. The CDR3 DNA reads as TGTGCCAGCAGCCAGGGGACTAGCGGGGACAATGAGCAGTTCTTC.

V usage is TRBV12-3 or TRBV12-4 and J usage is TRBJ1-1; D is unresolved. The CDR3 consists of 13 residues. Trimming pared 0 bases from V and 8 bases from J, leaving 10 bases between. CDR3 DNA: TGTGCCAGCAGTTTAGCCGTCCGGGGAGAAGCTTTCTTT. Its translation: CASSLAVRGEAFF.

The CDR3 spells CASSPKDFPGELFF. Here the CDR3 DNA reads TGTGCCAGCAGTCCGAAGGACTTTCCCGGGGAGCTGTTTTTT. The chain uses TRBV27 and TRBJ2-2; D is possibly TRBD2 (5 bases). The V and J ends lost 5 bases and 6 bases respectively, with 13 bases between them. Germline values: CDR1 MNHEY, CDR2 SMNVEV (reference sequence). The CDR3 has 14 residues.

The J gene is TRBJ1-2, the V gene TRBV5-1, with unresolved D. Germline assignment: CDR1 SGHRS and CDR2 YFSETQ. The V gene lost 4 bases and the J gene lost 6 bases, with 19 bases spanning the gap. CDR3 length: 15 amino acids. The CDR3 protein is CASSLSQVSVHGYTF. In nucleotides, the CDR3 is TGCGCCAGCAGCCTAAGTCAGGTCTCCGTCCATGGCTACACCTTC.

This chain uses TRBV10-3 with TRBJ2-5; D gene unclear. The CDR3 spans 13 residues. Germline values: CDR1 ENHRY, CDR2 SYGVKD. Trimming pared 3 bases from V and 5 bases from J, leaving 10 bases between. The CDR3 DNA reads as TGTGCCATCAGTGACCCGCCGGTGGAGACCCAGTACTTC. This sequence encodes CAISDPPVETQYF.

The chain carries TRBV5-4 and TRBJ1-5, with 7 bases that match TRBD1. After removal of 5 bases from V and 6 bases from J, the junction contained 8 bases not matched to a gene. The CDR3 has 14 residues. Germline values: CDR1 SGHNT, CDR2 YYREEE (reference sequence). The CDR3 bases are TGTGCCAGCAGTATCGACAGGGTGGGTCAGCCCCAGCATTTT. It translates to CASSIDRVGQPQHF.

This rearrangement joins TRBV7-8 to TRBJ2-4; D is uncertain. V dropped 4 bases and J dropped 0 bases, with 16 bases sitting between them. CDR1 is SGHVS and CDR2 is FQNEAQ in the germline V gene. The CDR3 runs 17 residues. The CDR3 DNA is TGTGCCAGCAGCTGGTCCCTAAGGGTCGGAGCCAAAAACATTCAGTACTTC. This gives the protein CASSWSLRVGAKNIQYF.

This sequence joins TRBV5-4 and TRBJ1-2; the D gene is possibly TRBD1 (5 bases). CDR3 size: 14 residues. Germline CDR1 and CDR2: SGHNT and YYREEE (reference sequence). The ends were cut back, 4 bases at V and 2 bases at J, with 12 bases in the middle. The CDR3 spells CASSDPAGNYGYTF. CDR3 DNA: TGTGCCAGCAGCGATCCCGCAGGGAACTATGGCTACACCTTC.

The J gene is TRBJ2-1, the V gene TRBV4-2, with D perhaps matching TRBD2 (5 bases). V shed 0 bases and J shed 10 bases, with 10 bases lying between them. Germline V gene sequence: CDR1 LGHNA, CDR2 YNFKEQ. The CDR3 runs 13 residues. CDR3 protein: CASSQDRDREQFF. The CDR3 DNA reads TGTGCCAGCAGCCAAGATCGGGATCGAGAGCAGTTCTTC.

CDR3: CATSDPPNTGYYGYTF. In DNA, the CDR3 is TGTGCCACCAGTGATCCGCCTAACACAGGGTACTATGGCTACACCTTC. This sequence joins TRBV24-1 and TRBJ1-2; D might be TRBD1 (6 bases). CDR3 length equals 16 residues. V was cut by 3 bases and J by 3 bases, with 16 bases left in between. Per germline, CDR1 KGHDR and CDR2 SFDVKD.

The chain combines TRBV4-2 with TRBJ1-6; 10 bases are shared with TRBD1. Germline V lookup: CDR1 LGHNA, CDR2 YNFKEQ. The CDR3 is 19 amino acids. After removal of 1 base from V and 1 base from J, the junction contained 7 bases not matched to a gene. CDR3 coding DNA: TGTGCCAGCAGCCAAGGGAGGGGACAGGGGAGATCCTATAATTCACCCCTCCACTTT. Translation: CASSQGRGQGRSYNSPLHF.

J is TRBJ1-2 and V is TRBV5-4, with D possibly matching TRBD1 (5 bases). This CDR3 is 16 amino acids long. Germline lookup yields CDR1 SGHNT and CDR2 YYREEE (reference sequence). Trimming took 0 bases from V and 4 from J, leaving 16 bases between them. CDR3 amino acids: CASSLESGMLSYGYTF. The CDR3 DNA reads TGTGCCAGCAGCTTGGAATCAGGGATGTTGTCCTATGGCTACACCTTC.

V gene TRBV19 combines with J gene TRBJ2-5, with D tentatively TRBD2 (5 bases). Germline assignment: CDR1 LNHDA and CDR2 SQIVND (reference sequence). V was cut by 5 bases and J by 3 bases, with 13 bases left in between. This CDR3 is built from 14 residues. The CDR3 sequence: CASSPAGSKETQYF. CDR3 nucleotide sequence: TGTGCCAGTAGTCCCGCGGGTTCGAAAGAGACCCAGTACTTC.

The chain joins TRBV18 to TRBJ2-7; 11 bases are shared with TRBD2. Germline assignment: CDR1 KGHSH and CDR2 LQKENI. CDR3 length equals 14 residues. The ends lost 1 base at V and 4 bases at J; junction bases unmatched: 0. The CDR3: CASSPLAGGYEQYF. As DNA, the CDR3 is TGTGCCAGCTCACCACTAGCGGGGGGGTACGAGCAGTACTTC.